The rows below give T cell receptor beta chains drawn from one sample of a study of breast tumors, draining lymph nodes, adjacent tissues. TCRdb passed the multiplex PCR reads through MiXCR, listing each CDR3 protein once. The sample carries 20,000 to 25,000 distinct CDR3 sequences, around three fifths recorded once. Sequences were obtained from tumor-adjacent breast tissue. The receptors were sampled from a female donor with breast cancer. Some clones in this sample may be carry-over from other donors' samples. CDR3s leave out the opening cysteine and the closing phenylalanine or tryptophan. A D gene is named only where the DNA matches it firmly.

-	TRBV13	ASSLPGGAGVYEQY
-	TRBV7-2	ASSQYLSDTQY
-	TRBV7-2	ASSLARTTFYGYT
TRBD2	TRBV2	ASRASGRRF
TRBD2	TRBV2	ASSVVPSGSHEQY
TRBD1	TRBV2	ASSPGQGTQY
-	TRBV19	ASSRNKETQY
TRBD1	TRBV6-2/TRBV6-3	ATRDRVNTEAF
-	TRBV27	ASSLDRSNSPLH
-	TRBV6-1	ASSSPSMSNEQF
-	TRBV6-6	ASSYREDTQY
-	TRBV2	ASKVQDEFHYGYT
-	TRBV7-2	ASSFYICSAQAYEQY
-	TRBV12-3/TRBV12-4	ASRPTAAGNTIY
-	TRBV20-1	SVPTDSYEQY
-	TRBV7-9	ASSQGRDSNQPQH
-	TRBV12-3/TRBV12-4	ASSPFRQETQY
TRBD2	TRBV5-1	TSISSGSSCNEQF
-	TRBV7-9	ASSLARRVPYSNQPQH